These T cell receptor beta chains were read from a single sample in a study of CD4 T cells in relation to SARS-CoV-2 and coronaviruses. Their target antigens are unknown. TCRdb keeps only in-frame clones here, not all; method: immunoSEQ multiplex PCR. This repertoire shows 35,000 to 50,000 clones, about 80% found once; its top ten account for more than 1.3%. What was sequenced was naive CD4+ T cells from PBMCs, cultured in vitro. These TCRs come from an adult with COVID-19. The CDR3 runs from the conserved cysteine through the conserved F or W. The D gene is left open where the match is weak. Some rows have no size entry. The others give once, few or many, or a class for an expanded clone.

CDR3 protein | CDR3 DNA | clone size | J gene | D gene | V gene
CASSLARSGAFNEQFF | TGTGCCAGCAGCTTAGCGCGGTCGGGAGCCTTCAATGAGCAGTTCTTC | . | TRBJ2-1 | . | TRBV7-9
CATSRDDRPGETQYF | TGTGCCACCAGCAGAGATGACAGGCCGGGGGAGACCCAGTACTTC | . | TRBJ2-5 | . | TRBV15
CASSQQGTYNSPLHF | TGTGCCAGTAGCCAACAGGGGACCTATAATTCACCCCTCCACTTT | . | TRBJ1-6 | TRBD1 | TRBV19
CASSLAGHEQYF | TGCGCCAGCAGCTTGGCAGGGCACGAGCAGTACTTC | . | TRBJ2-7 | . | TRBV5-1
CASSLGFRGTQGEQYF | TGTGCCAGCAGCTTGGGCTTCAGGGGCACCCAGGGAGAGCAGTACTTC | few | TRBJ2-7 | . | TRBV5-4
CASSRQGSSGNTIYF | TGTGCCAGCAGTCGACAGGGAAGCTCTGGAAACACCATATATTTT | . | TRBJ1-3 | TRBD1 | TRBV3-1/TRBV3-2
CASSFLSGRVRDEQFF | TGTGCCAGCAGTTTTTTGAGCGGGAGAGTCCGTGATGAGCAGTTCTTC | . | TRBJ2-1 | TRBD2 | TRBV28
CASSSVQGAYGYTF | TGTGCCAGCAGTTCGGTACAGGGTGCCTATGGCTACACCTTC | . | TRBJ1-2 | . | TRBV6-2/TRBV6-3
CASSQTDGGVYSPLHF | TGCGCCAGCAGCCAGACGGACGGTGGGGTATATTCACCCCTCCACTTT | . | TRBJ1-6 | . | TRBV4-1
CASSVIDRAGANVLTF | TGTGCCAGCAGTGTCATCGACAGGGCTGGGGCCAACGTCCTGACTTTC | . | TRBJ2-6 | TRBD1 | TRBV28
CASSSRDTSYEQYF | TGTGCCAGCAGCTCGCGAGACACCTCCTACGAGCAGTACTTC | . | TRBJ2-7 | . | TRBV5-4
CASRGLGGTSTGELFF | TGTGCCAGCAGGGGGTTGGGGGGGACGTCCACCGGGGAGCTGTTTTTT | . | TRBJ2-2 | TRBD2 | TRBV7-9
CASSPQAGAHYEQYF | TGTGCCAGCAGCCCCCAGGCGGGAGCTCACTACGAGCAGTACTTC | . | TRBJ2-7 | TRBD2 | TRBV6-5
CATRLAGGPPGGTGELFF | TGTGCCACCAGACTAGCGGGAGGACCCCCGGGGGGCACCGGGGAGCTGTTTTTT | . | TRBJ2-2 | TRBD2 | TRBV19
CAKSREGPTDTQYF | TGTGCCAAGTCGCGGGAGGGACCCACAGATACGCAGTATTTT | . | TRBJ2-3 | TRBD2 | TRBV6-5
CASSHQETQYF | TGTGCCAGCAGTCACCAAGAGACCCAGTACTTC | . | TRBJ2-5 | . | TRBV28
CASSEFYRYRNTEAFF | TGTGCCAGCAGTGAATTTTATCGGTATAGGAACACTGAAGCTTTCTTT | . | TRBJ1-1 | . | TRBV6-1
CASTKVPSNYGYTF | TGTGCCAGCACCAAAGTCCCCTCGAACTATGGCTACACCTTC | . | TRBJ1-2 | . | TRBV5-6
CASSLAWGTSSYNEQFF | TGTGCCAGCAGCTTAGCGTGGGGGACAAGCTCCTACAATGAGCAGTTCTTC | . | TRBJ2-1 | . | TRBV7-2
CASSPNHYEQYF | TGTGCCAGCAGTCCGAACCACTACGAGCAGTACTTC | . | TRBJ2-7 | . | TRBV27
CSASSWLAGVIYEQFF | TGCAGTGCTAGTAGTTGGCTAGCGGGAGTTATATATGAGCAGTTCTTC | . | TRBJ2-1 | TRBD2 | TRBV20-1
CASSSRQGTNEKLFF | TGTGCCAGCAGCTCCAGACAGGGGACTAATGAAAAACTGTTTTTT | . | TRBJ1-4 | TRBD1 | TRBV7-9
CASSELPGGSYNEQFF | TGTGCCAGCAGTGAACTTCCGGGGGGAAGCTACAATGAGCAGTTCTTC | medium-sized | TRBJ2-1 | TRBD2 | TRBV2
CASSLAGEPKNIQYF | TGTGCCAGCAGTTTAGCAGGGGAACCCAAAAACATTCAGTACTTC | . | TRBJ2-4 | . | TRBV28
CASSQDQLAGADTQYF | TGTGCCAGCAGCCAAGATCAACTAGCGGGAGCAGATACGCAGTATTTT | once | TRBJ2-3 | TRBD2 | TRBV3-1/TRBV3-2
CASSFWTGRQAFF | TGCGCCAGCAGCTTTTGGACAGGAAGGCAAGCTTTCTTT | . | TRBJ1-1 | TRBD1 | TRBV5-1
CASSLDSGGGYGYTF | TGTGCCAGCAGCTTAGATTCAGGAGGGGGTTATGGCTACACCTTC | . | TRBJ1-2 | . | TRBV11-2